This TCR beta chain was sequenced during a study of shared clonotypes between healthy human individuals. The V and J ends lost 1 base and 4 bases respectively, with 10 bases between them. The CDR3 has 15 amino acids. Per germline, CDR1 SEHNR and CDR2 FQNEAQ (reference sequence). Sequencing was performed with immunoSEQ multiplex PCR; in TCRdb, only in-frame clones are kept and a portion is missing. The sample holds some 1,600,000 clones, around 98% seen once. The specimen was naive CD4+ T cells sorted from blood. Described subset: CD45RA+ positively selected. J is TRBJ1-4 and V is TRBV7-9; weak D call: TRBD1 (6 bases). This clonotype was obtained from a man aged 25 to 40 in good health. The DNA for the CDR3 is TGTGCCAGCAGCTTAGGGAGGACAGTTAATGAAAAACTGTTTTTT. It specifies CASSLGRTVNEKLFF.